Below, 7 T cell receptor beta chains from the same sample are listed, as sequenced in a study of blood T cell repertoires in COVID-19. Only in-frame clones appear in the TCRdb table, and some are missing; sequencing was by immunoSEQ multiplex PCR. This repertoire shows some 69,000 clones, roughly 73% found once; its top ten account for 45% to 60%. What was sequenced was peripheral blood. These receptors all stem from a human donor in a cohort sampled during active COVID-19.

This chain links TRBV7-2 with TRBJ2-7; TRBD2 aligns across 7 bases. The ends lost 5 bases at V and 6 bases at J; junction bases unmatched: 16. The germline V gene has CDR1 SGHTA and CDR2 FQGNSA. The CDR3 runs to 16 residues. This CDR3 reads CASSLGLVPGGGEQYF. The CDR3 nucleotides are TGTGCCAGCAGCCTCGGACTAGTCCCAGGTGGCGGCGAGCAGTACTTC.

This sequence joins TRBV18 and TRBJ2-2; perhaps TRBD1 as D (7 bases). The CDR3 contains 14 residues. The germline V gene encodes CDR1 KGHSH and CDR2 LQKENI. Trimming left V 6 bases short and J 4 bases short, with 12 bases between. For the CDR3, the DNA is TGTGCCAGCTCGGGGGGACAGCTCACCGGGGAGCTGTTTTTT. This codes for CASSGGQLTGELFF.

The chain links TRBV5-6 to TRBJ1-4; TRBD1 matches 9 bases. V shed 2 bases and J 0 bases; nucleotides not matched to a gene: 5. The germline V gene encodes CDR1 SGHDT and CDR2 YYEEEE. The CDR3 extends over 17 amino acids. The CDR3 reads CASSFGQGIATNEKLFF. The CDR3 nucleotides are TGTGCCAGCAGCTTCGGACAGGGGATTGCAACTAATGAAAAACTGTTTTTT. The complete variable domain, with remaining parts taken from reference TRBV5-6 and TRBJ1-4, reads DAGVTQSPTHLIKTRGQQVTLRCSPKSGHDTVSWYQQALGQGPQFIFQYYEEEERQRGNFPDRFSGHQFPNYSSELNVNALLLGDSALYLCASSFGQGIATNEKLFFGSGTQLSVL.

The V call is TRBV15, the J call TRBJ2-2, with 8 nucleotides matching TRBD2. CDR1 is LNHNV, CDR2 YYDKDF, per germline (reference sequence). The CDR3 totals 16 residues. V lost 0 bases to trimming and J lost 7 bases; unmatched junction nucleotides: 7. The CDR3 is CATSRDVAGGGGELFF. In DNA form, the CDR3 reads TGTGCCACCAGCAGAGATGTGGCGGGAGGAGGCGGGGAGCTGTTTTTT.

The CDR3 sequence: CASSQTSVETQYF. The CDR3 DNA is TGTGCCAGCAGCCAGACTAGCGTAGAGACCCAGTACTTC. The V and J genes are TRBV5-4 and TRBJ2-5; 8 nucleotides align to TRBD2. With 4 bases clipped from V and 4 bases from J, the junction kept 3 bases outside the gene matches. Germline CDR1 SGHNT, CDR2 YYREEE (reference sequence). The CDR3 contains 13 residues.

This sequence joins TRBV5-1 and TRBJ1-2; 9 positions agree with TRBD1. The CDR3 covers 15 residues. The J segment lost 8 bases and the V segment lost 0 bases, leaving 8 bases of the junction unmatched. Germline loops: CDR1 SGHRS, CDR2 YFSETQ. CDR3 nucleotides: TGCGCCAGCAGCTTGGTGGGACAGGGTGACGGGGGCTACACCTTC. Protein: CASSLVGQGDGGYTF.

The chain links TRBV5-1 to TRBJ2-1; 7 bases agree with TRBD2. Germline CDR1 is SGHRS and CDR2 is YFSETQ. Germline trimming cut 4 bases from V and 10 bases from J; bases unmatched to any gene: 14. The CDR3 loop spans 15 amino acids. The CDR3 region has the DNA TGCGCCAGCAGCCCCGGGAATAGCGGGCCGGGGGAGCAGTTCTTC. Amino acid sequence: CASSPGNSGPGEQFF.